This T cell receptor beta chain was sequenced for a study of blood T cell repertoires in COVID-19. Study at large: The United States, Italy and Spain were the sources of the acute and convalescent COVID-19 samples. T cells, B-cell-depleted T cells, or PBMCs provided the cDNA or gDNA that served as material.

The CDR3 runs to 13 residues. Germline V gene sequence: CDR1 LNHDA, CDR2 SQIVND (reference sequence). V shed 5 bases and J shed 6 bases, with 11 bases lying between them. Original processing methods: Amplification of reference gene primers was used by the study to estimate nucleated cell counts. The protocol was immunoSEQ multiplex PCR, while the TCRdb copy is restricted to in-frame clones and leaves out a portion. The D gene and trimming were derived from the DNA, and the V and J assignments and clone size from that table. The sample includes some 150,000 clones, over 75% seen only once; the top ten take 35% to 50%.

Sequenced sample: peripheral blood. This clonotype was sampled from a human donor in a cohort sampled during active COVID-19. The rearrangement joins TRBV19 to TRBJ1-5, with no clear D. The CDR3 region has the DNA TGTGCCAGTAGTCTACGAGGGATTCAGCCCCAGCATTTT. It specifies CASSLRGIQPQHF.